These 16 T cell receptor beta chains originate from one sample sequenced in a study of T cell responses to AZD1222 COVID-19 vaccine. The repertoire was sequenced with immunoSEQ multiplex PCR; TCRdb's copy has only in-frame clones and lacks some. The top ten hold approximately 21% of the sample, which has about 92,000 clones, just over 90% seen once. The sample was peripheral blood, taken on day 0 of AZD1222 vaccination. The receptors derive from an adult in good health.

This chain joins TRBV19 and TRBJ1-1; no clear D. Germline CDR1 is LNHDA and CDR2 is SQIVND (reference sequence). The CDR3 extends over 13 amino acids. Deletions cut 8 bases from V and 4 bases from J, with 14 bases between. CDR3 DNA: TGTGCCAGTTTGTCGTGGGTTGGCACTGAAGCTTTCTTT. Protein sequence: CASLSWVGTEAFF.

V and J are TRBV7-2 and TRBJ2-1; D is unresolved. Germline values: CDR1 SGHTA, CDR2 FQGNSA. CDR3 length: 14 amino acids. V shed 1 base and J shed 8 bases, with 12 bases lying between them. CDR3 residues: CASSLGYVWDEQFF. CDR3 DNA sequence: TGTGCCAGCAGCTTAGGATATGTGTGGGATGAGCAGTTCTTC.

The chain uses TRBV5-4 and TRBJ1-6, with 7 bases identical to TRBD1. The germline V gene encodes CDR1 SGHNT and CDR2 YYREEE (reference sequence). V was clipped by 0 bases and J by 7 bases; unmatched bases: 1. CDR3 size: 14 residues. The chain's CDR3 is CASSLEGGNSPLHF. CDR3 coding DNA: TGTGCCAGCAGCTTGGAAGGGGGCAATTCACCCCTCCACTTT. Supplemented by reference TRBV5-4 and TRBJ1-6, the full variable domain reads ETGVTQSPTHLIKTRGQQVTLRCSSQSGHNTVSWYQQALGQGPQFIFQYYREEENGRGNFPPRFSGLQFPNYSSELNVNALELDDSALYLCASSLEGGNSPLHFGNGTRLTVT.

The chain couples TRBV28 to TRBJ2-2; 9 positions agree with TRBD1. CDR1 and CDR2 from the germline V gene are MDHEN and SYDVKM. V lost 4 bases to trimming and J lost 5 bases; unmatched junction nucleotides: 5. The length of the CDR3 is 15 residues. CDR3 nucleotide sequence: TGTGCCAGCAGTTCGATTGGGACAGGGACCGGGGAGCTGTTTTTT. The encoded protein is CASSSIGTGTGELFF.

The V call is TRBV7-8, the J call TRBJ2-4, with 8 bases lining up with TRBD1. The CDR3 covers 17 residues. Germline V gene data show CDR1 as SGHVS and CDR2 as FQNEAQ. V gave up 5 bases and J gave up 8 bases; unmatched junction bases: 17. The DNA for the CDR3 is TGTGCCAGCAGCCACCGCCGCACCCGACAGGGGACGCACATTCAGTACTTC. Its translation is CASSHRRTRQGTHIQYF.

V gene TRBV5-4 combines with J gene TRBJ1-2; 8 nucleotides line up with TRBD1. V shed 0 bases and J 6 bases; nucleotides not matched to a gene: 10. CDR1 SGHNT and CDR2 YYREEE come from the germline V gene (reference sequence). The CDR3 runs to 16 residues. The CDR3, as DNA: TGTGCCAGCAGCTTGGGTGCCGGACAGGGCGTTGATGGCTACACCTTC. Its protein product is CASSLGAGQGVDGYTF.

The CDR3 DNA is TGTGCCAGCAGCCCAAGGACAGGAGTGAACACTGAAGCTTTCTTT. Translated: CASSPRTGVNTEAFF. V gene TRBV11-2 combines with J gene TRBJ1-1, with TRBD1 identical over 7 bases. The germline V gene encodes CDR1 SGHAT and CDR2 FQNNGV. The CDR3 totals 15 residues. J gave up 0 bases and V 5 bases, and 6 bases lay outside the gene matches.

The chain links TRBV7-3 to TRBJ2-2; unclear D gene. Trimming pared 4 bases from V and 4 bases from J, leaving 7 bases between. This CDR3 spans 13 amino acids. The V gene's germline CDR1 is SGHTA and CDR2 FQGTGA. CDR3: CASSWAPTGELFF. The CDR3 DNA reads TGTGCCAGCAGCTGGGCCCCCACCGGGGAGCTGTTTTTT.

V is TRBV25-1 and J is TRBJ1-6; the match to TRBD1 covers 9 bases. CDR1 is MGHDK, CDR2 SYGVNS, per germline. The CDR3 runs 16 residues. The trim removed 5 bases at V and 4 bases at J, leaving 6 bases unmatched. CDR3 loop: CASSPSGQGYNSPLHF. The CDR3 DNA sequence: TGTGCCAGCAGTCCTTCGGGACAGGGATATAATTCACCCCTCCACTTT. Based on the CDR3 plus reference TRBV25-1 and TRBJ1-6, the full variable domain is EADIYQTPRYLVIGTGKKITLECSQTMGHDKMYWYQQDPGMELHLIHYSYGVNSTEKGDLSSESTVSRIRTEHFPLTLESARPSHTSQYLCASSPSGQGYNSPLHFGNGTRLTVT.

This clone was counted only a few times. The identical CDR3 is also encoded by other nucleotide sequences in the sample. The chain carries TRBV18 and TRBJ2-2, with a tentative D call TRBD2 (6 bases). V was pared by 1 base and J by 6 bases, with 6 bases between. The CDR3 extends over 13 amino acids. Germline loops: CDR1 KGHSH, CDR2 LQKENI. CDR3 sequence: CASSPRGAGELFF. As DNA, the CDR3 is TGTGCCAGCTCACCACGGGGGGCCGGGGAGCTGTTTTTT.

This CDR3 reads CASSGAGTSYGYTF. For the CDR3, the DNA is TGTGCCAGCAGTGGAGCCGGGACCTCCTATGGCTACACCTTC. This chain links TRBV25-1 with TRBJ1-2, with a possible D match to TRBD1 (5 bases). The CDR3 covers 14 residues. Germline V CDR1 and CDR2: MGHDK, SYGVNS. V dropped 4 bases and J dropped 4 bases, with 13 bases sitting between them.

This chain connects TRBV5-1 to TRBJ2-5, with 12 bases that match TRBD2. The V gene's germline CDR1 is SGHRS and CDR2 YFSETQ. The CDR3 runs 16 residues. The trim removed 4 bases at V and 1 base at J, leaving 5 bases unmatched. DNA of the CDR3: TGCGCCAGCAGCAAAGGACTAGCGGGGTTCCAAGAGACCCAGTACTTC. This translates into CASSKGLAGFQETQYF. Based on the CDR3 plus reference TRBV5-1 and TRBJ2-5, the full variable domain is KAGVTQTPRYLIKTRGQQVTLSCSPISGHRSVSWYQQTPGQGLQFLFEYFSETQRNKGNFPGRFSGRQFSNSRSEMNVSTLELGDSALYLCASSKGLAGFQETQYFGPGTRLLVL.

With regard to this clone: One junction end disagrees with the germline gene, perhaps due to a read error. The chain carries TRBV7-7 and TRBJ2-7; unclear D gene. CDR3 size: 15 residues. The germline gives CDR1 SSHAT, CDR2 FNYEAQ (reference sequence). CDR3 protein: CASSLGFGERYEQYF. The CDR3 DNA is TGTGCTAGCAGCTTAGGCTTCGGAGAGCGCTACGAGCAGTACTTC.

This chain connects TRBV3-1 (or the pseudogene TRBV3-2) to TRBJ1-2; 7 positions match TRBD1. Looked up from germline, CDR1 is LGHDT and CDR2 is YNNKEL (reference sequence). This CDR3 region has 15 residues. V trimming: 5 bases; J trimming: 7 bases; junction bases outside the gene matches: 13. CDR3 nucleotide sequence: TGTGCCAGCAGCGGGTGGGAAGGGGGCTTGGTTGGCTACACCTTC. Its protein is CASSGWEGGLVGYTF.

J is TRBJ1-6 and V is TRBV9; 7 bases fit TRBD1. Germline V lookup: CDR1 SGDLS, CDR2 YYNGEE. This CDR3 spans 14 amino acids. The ends lost 3 bases at V and 6 bases at J; junction bases unmatched: 3. The CDR3 DNA sequence: TGTGCCAGCAGCGGGGGGGACAGTAATTCACCCCTCCACTTT. It yields the protein CASSGGDSNSPLHF. Supplemented by reference TRBV9 and TRBJ1-6, the full variable domain reads DSGVTQTPKHLITATGQRVTLRCSPRSGDLSVYWYQQSLDQGLQFLIQYYNGEERAKGNILERFSAQQFPDLHSELNLSSLELGDSALYFCASSGGDSNSPLHFGNGTRLTVT.

The rearrangement joins TRBV3-1 (or the pseudogene TRBV3-2) to TRBJ1-4; D uncertain. Between the trimmed V and J ends, which lost 5 bases and 8 bases, there was a span of 12 bases. The CDR3 extends over 13 amino acids. Germline CDR1 is LGHDT and CDR2 is YNNKEL (reference sequence). Written as DNA, the CDR3 is TGTGCCAGCAGCTACCGTCGCGGGGAAAAACTGTTTTTT. It translates to CASSYRRGEKLFF.